This TCR beta chain was captured by sequencing in a study of blood T cell repertoires in COVID-19. Study as a whole: The United States, Italy and Spain supplied acute and convalescent COVID-19 samples. Sample material is recorded as cDNA or gDNA derived from T cells, B-cell-depleted T cells, or PBMCs.

Which cohort a participant joined came from the clinical history participants gave. In the original workflow: Amplification of reference gene primers was used by the study to estimate nucleated cell counts. Assay: immunoSEQ multiplex PCR; the TCRdb copy retains only in-frame clones and omits some. The V and J calls and clone size are taken from that table; D and trimming were inferred from the DNA. The table has hundreds of thousands of clones, around 82% seen once; the top ten hold 3.6%. Germline V gives CDR1 MNHEY, CDR2 SVGAGI. Trimming took 4 bases from V and 2 from J, leaving 11 bases between them. The CDR3 runs to 14 residues.

The chain recombines TRBV6-5 with TRBJ2-5, with a tentative D call TRBD1 (5 bases). Sequencing was carried out using PBMCs or T cells enriched from blood (not recorded which). The sequence was collected from a woman in her thirties or forties who had been exposed to COVID-19. CDR3 amino acids: CASSSGAWQETQYF. The CDR3 nucleotides read TGTGCCAGCAGTTCTGGGGCCTGGCAAGAGACCCAGTACTTC.